This TCR beta chain was sequenced during a study of spatial heterogeneity in lung cancer. Overall study: There were consistently more beta-chain sequences detected than alpha-chain sequences. The study, taken as a whole, reports: Ubiquitous expanded tumor TCRs were observed in blood more at resection than follow-up.

This clonotype was detected many times. What it binds is unknown. Time point noted: sample taken at primary tumor resection. Sequencing covered unsorted whole RNA taken from tumor, nontumor lung or frozen PBMC. Deletions cut 2 bases from V and 2 bases from J, with 10 bases between. The CDR3 consists of 15 residues. The germline V gene encodes CDR1 MNHEY and CDR2 SMNVEV (reference sequence). In the library, each TCR cDNA molecule bore its own unique molecular identifier. MiXCR was run by TCRdb on the 5' RACE reads, yielding one entry per CDR3 protein. The table has 24,000 or so distinct CDR3 sequences, 2.5% to 4% seen once.

Source: PBMCs, taken at surgery. The chain joins TRBV27 to TRBJ1-5; D gene unclear. This TCR was sampled from a female donor with early-stage non-small cell lung cancer. The CDR3 DNA is TGTGCCAGCAGTTTAGAAGGGCTCGGCAATCAGCCCCAGCATTTT. It encodes CASSLEGLGNQPQHF.